This T cell receptor beta chain appears in the sequencing data of a study of STAT5B mutations in CD4+ large granular lymphocyte leukemia. Method: immunoSEQ multiplex PCR; TCRdb's copy keeps in-frame clones and lacks some. The table lists 30,000 or so clones, approximately 80% of them singletons. This TCR came from a human donor in good health. The sample comprised CD4+ T cells from blood buffy coats.

The CDR3 DNA is TGTGCCAGCAGCTCCCCCTTGGGACTAGCGGGAGACGAGCAGTTCTTC. Residues: CASSSPLGLAGDEQFF. V gene TRBV5-4 combines with J gene TRBJ2-1, with 14 bases that match TRBD2. The J segment lost 10 bases and the V segment lost 3 bases, leaving 9 bases of the junction unmatched. This CDR3 spans 16 amino acids. Germline V gene data show CDR1 as SGHNT and CDR2 as YYREEE (reference sequence).